A selection of T cell receptor beta chains follows, all from one sample in a study of OX40 agonist ivuxolimab in advanced cancers. Clones were sequenced by immunoSEQ multiplex PCR, and TCRdb holds only the in-frame ones, with some missing. This sample has tens of thousands of clones; about 78% occur once, and the top ten carry around 5%. This specimen consisted of CD4+ or CD8+ T cells sorted from blood, obtained in a trial of the OX40 agonist ivuxolimab. Source of these receptors: an adult with an advanced solid tumor such as melanoma, head and neck, liver or kidney cancer. CDR3s include the opening cysteine and the closing phenylalanine or tryptophan. D genes are given only for firm matches. Size is stated for part of the rows, as once, few or many counts, or as a class when the clone is expanded.

D	V	J	size	DNA	CDR3
-	TRBV19	TRBJ1-2	few	TGTGCCAGTAGGACGCCGGGAGGCTATGGCTACACCTTC	CASRTPGGYGYTF
-	TRBV2	TRBJ2-7	-	TGTGCCACCTTCACCCTCTCCTACGAGCAGTACTTC	CATFTLSYEQYF
TRBD1	TRBV4-1	TRBJ1-1	few	TGCGCCAGCAGCCACGCCGTGGACAGGGGCACTGAAGCTTTCTTT	CASSHAVDRGTEAFF
-	TRBV5-1	TRBJ2-3	-	TGCGCCAGCAGTTTCCAGGGTAATCGGCCAGATACGCAGTATTTT	CASSFQGNRPDTQYF
-	TRBV14	TRBJ2-3	-	TGTGCCAGCAGCACCTTACAGAAAAGCACAGATACGCAGTATTTT	CASSTLQKSTDTQYF
-	TRBV2	TRBJ2-3	few	TGTGCCAGCAGGGGCCAGGGACTCGGCACAGATACGCAGTATTTT	CASRGQGLGTDTQYF
-	TRBV5-6	TRBJ1-2	-	TGTGCCAGCAGCTTGGGGCGGATCCCTAACTATGGCTACACCTTC	CASSLGRIPNYGYTF
TRBD2	TRBV27	TRBJ2-3	-	TGTGCCAGCACCAAATGGACTAGCGCCGGGATAGATACGCAGTATTTT	CASTKWTSAGIDTQYF
-	TRBV28	TRBJ1-5	-	TGTGCCAGCAGTTCCCCGGGACAAGGAAATCAGCCCCAGCATTTT	CASSSPGQGNQPQHF
-	TRBV30	TRBJ2-5	-	TGTGCCTGGGCTCAAAGAGAGACCCAGTACTTC	CAWAQRETQYF
TRBD2	TRBV19	TRBJ2-1	few	TGTGCCAGTAGTAAGGGACTAGCGGGGGACAATGAGCAGTTCTTC	CASSKGLAGDNEQFF
-	TRBV28	TRBJ1-5	-	TGTGCCAGCAGTAGAAGGGTAGTCTCCAATCAGCCCCAGCATTTT	CASSRRVVSNQPQHF
TRBD2	TRBV11-2	TRBJ2-7	-	TGTGCCAGCAGCTTAGAAAGTGCGGGAGTTCGCGAGCAGTACTTC	CASSLESAGVREQYF
-	TRBV6-6	TRBJ1-2	-	TGTGCCAGCAGTTCCTCAGGAGTCTTCTATGGCTACACCTTC	CASSSSGVFYGYTF
TRBD1	TRBV30	TRBJ1-1	-	TGTGCCTGGACCCGGACAGGGGGCACTGAAGCTTTCTTT	CAWTRTGGTEAFF
-	TRBV19	TRBJ1-3	once	TGTGCCAGTAATAGGGCCTCTGGAAACACCATATATTTT	CASNRASGNTIYF
-	TRBV7-2	TRBJ1-2	-	TGTGCCAGCAGCTTGGCCCAGGGAGAGGGCTACACCTTC	CASSLAQGEGYTF
-	TRBV28	TRBJ1-2	-	TGTGCCGGGACAAGGGATTCAAACTATGGCTACACCTTC	CAGTRDSNYGYTF
-	TRBV6-6	TRBJ1-2	-	TGTGCCAGCAGTCGACTGGGATACGGCTACACCTTC	CASSRLGYGYTF
TRBD1	TRBV18	TRBJ2-7	-	TGTGCCAGCTCACCTCAGGGACAGACCTACGAGCAGTACTTC	CASSPQGQTYEQYF
TRBD1	TRBV29-1	TRBJ1-3	-	TGCAGCGGCTTGACAGGGGGATATGGAAACACCATATATTTT	CSGLTGGYGNTIYF
-	TRBV18	TRBJ1-5	-	TGTGCCAGCTCACCGATGCAGCAAAATAGCAATCAGCCCCAGCATTTT	CASSPMQQNSNQPQHF
TRBD2	TRBV19	TRBJ2-4	-	TGTGCCAGTAGTATGGTGGGGGAGACTAGCGGGATAAACATTCAGTACTTC	CASSMVGETSGINIQYF
TRBD1	TRBV5-6	TRBJ1-2	-	TGTGCCAGCAGCCGTTCGACAGGGTTTCATGGCTACACCTTC	CASSRSTGFHGYTF
-	TRBV7-2	TRBJ2-1	-	TGTGCCAGCAGCCCGTCGGTAGGTGAGCAGTTCTTC	CASSPSVGEQFF
-	TRBV10-3	TRBJ2-1	-	TGTGCCATCAGTGAGTCGTCAGGGGTCAGCTCCTACAATGAGCAGTTCTTC	CAISESSGVSSYNEQFF
TRBD1	TRBV5-1	TRBJ1-4	-	TGCGCCAGCAGCCTCCGGACAGGGGTCGAAAAACTGTTTTTT	CASSLRTGVEKLFF
-	TRBV28	TRBJ2-5	-	TGTGCCAGCAGCCGCGTGGGCTCTCAAGAGACCCAGTACTTC	CASSRVGSQETQYF
-	TRBV5-6	TRBJ1-4	-	TGTGCCAGCAGTCCCACAGGTTCAACTAATGAAAAACTGTTTTTT	CASSPTGSTNEKLFF
-	TRBV5-1	TRBJ2-1	-	TGCGCCAGCAGCGGAACTACAGGGGGAGGGTCTGGGCAGTTCTTC	CASSGTTGGGSGQFF
-	TRBV19	TRBJ2-7	medium-sized	TGTGCCAGTAGTGGGGCAGGGGAGGAAACCTACGAGCAGTACTTC	CASSGAGEETYEQYF
TRBD2	TRBV7-2	TRBJ2-2	few	TGTGCCAGCAGCTTATCAAATCTAGCGGGAGTTAGGTCCGGGGAGCTGTTTTTT	CASSLSNLAGVRSGELFF
-	TRBV9	TRBJ1-5	-	TGTGCCAGCAGCGTAGGGACGGCCGACAATCAGCCCCAGCATTTT	CASSVGTADNQPQHF
-	TRBV7-9	TRBJ1-1	-	TGTGCCAGCAGCTTCGCGGACAGAAACACTGAAGCTTTCTTT	CASSFADRNTEAFF
TRBD1	TRBV18	TRBJ2-3	-	TGTGCCAGCTCACCGGTCAGTCCGGGACAGGGTTCCAGGGGTACGCAGTATTTT	CASSPVSPGQGSRGTQYF
TRBD1	TRBV12-5	TRBJ1-1	-	TGTGCTAGTGGAGGGGGCGAGGTTTTTGAAGCTTTCTTT	CASGGGEVFEAFF
TRBD1	TRBV5-1	TRBJ1-2	few	TGCGCCAGCAGCTTGGGGACAGGCGAGTCTTATGGCTACACCTTC	CASSLGTGESYGYTF
-	TRBV18	TRBJ1-3	-	TGTGCCAGCTCACCACCCTTGGGCAGAACATTACTCTCTGGAAACACCATATATTTT	CASSPPLGRTLLSGNTIYF
-	TRBV7-3	TRBJ2-1	few	TGTGCCAGCAGCTTAAGGGGGGATTACAATGAGCAGTTCTTC	CASSLRGDYNEQFF
TRBD1	TRBV29-1	TRBJ2-6	-	TGCAGCGTGGTCGCGGGACAGGTGTCCTCTGGGGCCAACGTCCTGACTTTC	CSVVAGQVSSGANVLTF
-	TRBV6-1	TRBJ2-3	-	TGTGCCAGCAGTGGCCAATTCACAGATACGCAGTATTTT	CASSGQFTDTQYF
-	TRBV6-5	TRBJ1-2	-	TGTGCCAGCAGTTACTTCAGGGGAAATAATGGCTACACCTTC	CASSYFRGNNGYTF
-	TRBV6-5	TRBJ1-1	-	TGTGCCAGCAGTTCATTGGGGGGGCGGTTGGAAGCTTTCTTT	CASSSLGGRLEAFF
-	TRBV28	TRBJ1-1	-	TGTGCCAGCACCCGACGGGGGAACACTGAAGCTTTCTTT	CASTRRGNTEAFF
-	TRBV14	TRBJ2-7	-	TGTGCCAGCAGCCAATATCAGCACGAGCAGTACTTC	CASSQYQHEQYF
TRBD1	TRBV5-6	TRBJ2-7	medium-sized	TGTGCCAGCAGCTTTCGCGGGACAGGATCGTCCGAGCAGTACTTC	CASSFRGTGSSEQYF
TRBD1	TRBV7-2	TRBJ1-6	-	TGTGCCAGCAGCTCGGGGAGGGGACAGCTTAATTCACCCCTCCACTTT	CASSSGRGQLNSPLHF
TRBD1	TRBV6-5	TRBJ2-7	-	TGTGCCAGCAGTGCTACAGGGGGGTTATACGAGCAGTACTTC	CASSATGGLYEQYF
-	TRBV19	TRBJ1-5	-	TGTGCCAGTAGTATCCCAGGGGATCAGCCCCAGCATTTT	CASSIPGDQPQHF
-	TRBV7-2	TRBJ1-2	-	TGTGCCAGCAGCCCTCAGGGCAGCTATGGCTACACCTTC	CASSPQGSYGYTF
-	TRBV7-9	TRBJ1-5	-	TGTGCCAGCAGCTTAGCGTCCGGCAATCAGCCCCAGCATTTT	CASSLASGNQPQHF
-	TRBV5-8	TRBJ1-5	-	TGTGCCAGCAGCTTGGGCAGGGTTAGCAATCAGCCCCAGCATTTT	CASSLGRVSNQPQHF
TRBD2	TRBV7-2	TRBJ2-3	-	TGTGCCAGCCGCCAGCGGGGGGCTGGGGTTACGCAGTATTTT	CASRQRGAGVTQYF
-	TRBV27	TRBJ2-7	-	TGTGCCAGCAGCTCGCTGCGAGGCACAACCGGCTACGAGCAGTACTTC	CASSSLRGTTGYEQYF
TRBD1	TRBV7-6	TRBJ1-1	few	TGTGCCAGCAGCGTACGGACAGGGGGCACTGAAGCTTTCTTT	CASSVRTGGTEAFF